The 8 T cell receptor beta chains reported below all come from one sample, sequenced in a study of Ad26.COV2.S vaccination and SARS-CoV-2 variants. Sequenced by immunoSEQ multiplex PCR; TCRdb stores in-frame clones only, minus some. The sample shows some 250,000 clones, around 87% of them seen only once. Treatment meaning: some 20 received Ad26.COV2.S at low or high dose, single or two shots; a few received placebo; per-sample allocation not given. Samples analyzed were those drawn on day 63 after the first vaccine or placebo injection. Source: peripheral blood, taken in a trial of Ad26.COV2.S vaccine versus placebo. The source of these receptors is a person aged 18-65 years who received the Ad26.COV2.S COVID-19 vaccine or a placebo.

The chain joins TRBV3-1 (or the pseudogene TRBV3-2) to TRBJ2-7; D gene unclear. Trimming shortened V by 5 bases and J by 7 bases, and 12 bases separated the two germline ends. Germline V gene sequence: CDR1 LGHDT, CDR2 YNNKEL (reference sequence). This CDR3 is built from 12 residues. CDR3 residues: CASSVTSFEQYF. The CDR3 bases are TGTGCCAGCAGCGTTACAAGTTTTGAGCAGTACTTC.

V is TRBV6-5 and J is TRBJ1-2, with D perhaps matching TRBD1 (5 bases). The CDR3 is 15 amino acids. CDR1 is MNHEY, CDR2 SVGAGI, per germline. Trimming removed 6 bases from V and 5 bases from J, with 19 bases in between. As DNA, the CDR3 is TGTGCCAGCAGCCAATTTCGGAGGGAGGGGTATGGCTACACCTTC. This gives the protein CASSQFRREGYGYTF.

The chain employs TRBV28 and TRBJ2-6, with a weak D call TRBD2 (6 bases). V lost 7 bases to trimming and J lost 0 bases, with 22 bases between them. The CDR3 totals 19 residues. The V gene's germline CDR1 is MDHEN and CDR2 SYDVKM. Here the CDR3 DNA reads TGTGCCAGCACATCCCTTCTGGGACTGTCGAGCTCTGGGGCCAACGTCCTGACTTTC. This gives the protein CASTSLLGLSSSGANVLTF.

The chain employs TRBV13 and TRBJ1-1; no clear D. The germline V gene encodes CDR1 PRHDT and CDR2 FYEKMQ (reference sequence). This CDR3 contains 15 residues. V was shortened by 1 base and J by 1 base, with 10 bases between the two germline ends. The DNA of the CDR3 is TGTGCCAGCAGCTTAGAAAGGCGGGGGAACACTGAAGCTTTCTTT. Amino acid sequence: CASSLERRGNTEAFF.

The chain uses TRBV30 and TRBJ1-2; 7 bases fit TRBD1. CDR1 GTSNPN and CDR2 SVGIG come from the germline V gene (reference sequence). CDR3 size: 13 residues. Trimming cost V 3 bases and J 6 bases; bases outside gene matches: 7. CDR3 bases: TGTGCCTGGAGGACCAAGGGGACAGATGGCTACACCTTC. This translates into CAWRTKGTDGYTF.

V gene TRBV28 combines with J gene TRBJ2-1; D not certain. Trimming took 8 bases from V and 8 from J, leaving 13 bases between them. CDR1 is MDHEN and CDR2 is SYDVKM in the germline V gene. This CDR3 region has 12 residues. The chain's CDR3 is CASCIQSDEQFF. CDR3 bases: TGTGCCAGCTGTATACAGTCGGATGAGCAGTTCTTC.

The gene calls are TRBV12-2 and TRBJ2-7; whether TRBD2, the table's D call, matches the DNA was not checked. TRBV12-2 is given as a pseudogene. The CDR3 covers 16 residues. CDR3 DNA sequence: TGTGCAAGTCGCTTCTTTCTAAGCGGGAGGGCCGACGAGCAGTACTTC. Translated: CASRFFLSGRADEQYF.

J is TRBJ1-4 and V is TRBV30, with 8 bases lining up with TRBD1. The V gene's germline CDR1 is GTSNPN and CDR2 SVGIG (reference sequence). The CDR3 extends over 15 amino acids. Unmatched junction bases numbered 6, after V lost 0 bases and J lost 6 bases. CDR3: CAWSVRAGGYEKLFF. DNA of the CDR3: TGTGCCTGGAGTGTAAGGGCAGGGGGCTATGAAAAACTGTTTTTT.